The entry that follows covers one T cell receptor beta chain sequence. The data belong to a study of cytomegalovirus exposure and HLA in healthy donors. The PCR had 60 Vbeta and 13 Jbeta primers. Clones were read by immunoSEQ multiplex PCR, and TCRdb kept only the in-frame ones, dropping some. The repertoire shows 100,000 to 150,000 clones; the top ten hold 1.5% to 2%. The sequenced sample was PBMCs. This clonotype originated in a man aged 18 to 30 in good health and CMV-seronegative.

The chain's CDR3 is CASSTGPDRLGAEQYF. The DNA for the CDR3 is TGTGCCAGTAGTACCGGACCCGACAGGCTTGGGGCCGAGCAGTACTTC. This chain joins TRBV19 and TRBJ2-7; possible D gene TRBD1, 6 bases. There are 16 residues in the CDR3. Trimming cost V 4 bases and J 6 bases, with 22 bases left between them. The V gene's germline CDR1 is LNHDA and CDR2 SQIVND (reference sequence).